These T cell receptor beta chains were read from a single sample in a study of blood T cell repertoires in COVID-19. Only in-frame clones appear in the TCRdb table, and some are missing; sequencing was by immunoSEQ multiplex PCR. The sample shows approximately 380,000 clones, 80% to 95% of them seen only once. Source material: PBMCs or T cells enriched from blood (not recorded which). These receptors originate from a woman in her forties who had been exposed to COVID-19. Both conserved end residues are part of each CDR3. The D gene is left open where the match is weak. For some rows the clone size is stated as once, few or many, or as a class when expanded; others skip it.

clone_size,j_call,v_call,d_call,cdr3_nt,cdr3_aa
NA,TRBJ2-1,TRBV7-3,TRBD1,TGTGCCAGCAGCTCCGGGACAGGGACCAATGAGCAGTTCTTC,CASSSGTGTNEQFF
NA,TRBJ1-2,TRBV3-1/TRBV3-2,NA,TGTGCCAGCAGCCAAGATCTAGAGACAGTCTATCCTGGCTACACCTTC,CASSQDLETVYPGYTF
NA,TRBJ1-6,TRBV14,NA,TGTGCCAGCAGCCATGGGGGGGGTAATTCACCCCTCCACTTT,CASSHGGGNSPLHF
NA,TRBJ2-5,TRBV4-1,TRBD2,TGCGCCAGCAGCCAAGATGCTAGCGGGATTAGGGCCCAGTACTTC,CASSQDASGIRAQYF
few,TRBJ1-2,TRBV27,TRBD1,TGTGCCAGCAGTCCGGGACAGGGGACCTATGGCTACACCTTC,CASSPGQGTYGYTF
NA,TRBJ1-2,TRBV18,NA,TGTGCCAGCTCACCACCCCGGGGTCACTATGGCTACACCTTC,CASSPPRGHYGYTF
NA,TRBJ1-6,TRBV5-1,TRBD1,TGCGCCAGCAGCTGGGCCGGGACAGAATACTCACCCCTCCACTTT,CASSWAGTEYSPLHF
NA,TRBJ1-1,TRBV6-2/TRBV6-3,NA,TGTGCCAGCAGTTACTCGATTGAGGGACTAAGCACGCTCTTAATGAACACTGAAGCTTTCTTT,CASSYSIEGLSTLLMNTEAFF
NA,TRBJ1-6,TRBV5-1,NA,TGCGCCAGCAGCTTGTCAGGGCAATCCTATAATTCACCCCTCCACTTT,CASSLSGQSYNSPLHF
NA,TRBJ2-4,TRBV29-1,TRBD1,TGCAGCGTTGGGGACAGGGAAAACATTCAGTACTTC,CSVGDRENIQYF
NA,TRBJ2-7,TRBV12-3/TRBV12-4,NA,TGTGCCAGCAGTTTTAACTTCAACGAGCAGTACTTC,CASSFNFNEQYF
NA,TRBJ2-5,TRBV9,TRBD2,TGTGCCAGCAGCCCTACGCCGGGACTAGCGCCGAAAGAGACCCAGTACTTC,CASSPTPGLAPKETQYF
NA,TRBJ1-5,TRBV5-1,TRBD1,TGCGCCAGCAGCCCAGGGGGATTGAGAATGGACAATCAGCCCCAGCATTTT,CASSPGGLRMDNQPQHF
few,TRBJ2-1,TRBV15,TRBD1,TGTGCCACCAGCAGAGCTCGACAGGGCGACAATGAGCAGTTCTTC,CATSRARQGDNEQFF
NA,TRBJ2-7,TRBV27,TRBD2,TGTGCCAGCAGTCTAACTAGCGGCTTCTCCTACGAGCAGTACTTC,CASSLTSGFSYEQYF
NA,TRBJ1-1,TRBV10-2,NA,TGCGCCAGCAGTGAGTCCAGGGTTACTGAAGCTTTCTTT,CASSESRVTEAFF
NA,TRBJ2-2,TRBV2,TRBD1,TGTGCCAGCAGAATGACAGGGGTTGCCGGGGAGCTGTTTTTT,CASRMTGVAGELFF
NA,TRBJ2-7,TRBV30,TRBD2,TGTGCCTGGAGTGCTCCGAGACTAGCGCGCCGCGAGCAGTACTTC,CAWSAPRLARREQYF
NA,TRBJ1-4,TRBV19,NA,TGTGCCAGTATCCATAGAGAAAAACTGTTTTTT,CASIHREKLFF
few,TRBJ1-1,TRBV27,TRBD1,TGTGCCAGCAGTTTCTCCTCCTGGGACAGGGGAACTGAAGCTTTCTTT,CASSFSSWDRGTEAFF
NA,TRBJ2-1,TRBV5-1,TRBD1,TGCGCCAGCAGCTCGGGCGGGACAGGGACTTACAATGAGCAGTTCTTC,CASSSGGTGTYNEQFF
NA,TRBJ1-3,TRBV5-6,TRBD1,TGTGCCAGCAGCTTGACAGGGGAACTACCTGGAAACACCATATATTTT,CASSLTGELPGNTIYF
NA,TRBJ1-6,TRBV30,TRBD1,TGTGCCTGGAGTTTAAGACGGGGACAGGGACCTTCACCCCTCCACTTT,CAWSLRRGQGPSPLHF
NA,TRBJ2-1,TRBV7-9,TRBD2,TGTGCCAGCAGCTTAAAAGCGGGAGGGCCGGGTCGTGAGCAGTTCTTC,CASSLKAGGPGREQFF
NA,TRBJ1-3,TRBV9,NA,TGTGCCAGCAGCGTAGAAGGCGGTGGAAACACCATATATTTT,CASSVEGGGNTIYF
NA,TRBJ2-7,TRBV2,TRBD1,TGTGCCAGCAGTGACGGGACAGGTAGCTCCTACGAGCAGTACTTC,CASSDGTGSSYEQYF
few,TRBJ2-2,TRBV9,NA,TGTGCCAGCAGCGTCCAAAGTGCGGACGGGGAGCTGTTTTTT,CASSVQSADGELFF
NA,TRBJ2-3,TRBV7-2,TRBD2,TGTGCCAGCAGCTTAGTTGGGACTAGCTACACAGATACGCAGTATTTT,CASSLVGTSYTDTQYF
NA,TRBJ2-7,TRBV29-1,NA,TGCAGCGTCCGCCAGGGATCCGCCTACGAGCAGTACTTC,CSVRQGSAYEQYF
NA,TRBJ2-2,TRBV19,NA,TGTGCCAGTAGAACGGACAGAGCCGGGGAGCTGTTTTTT,CASRTDRAGELFF
NA,TRBJ2-1,TRBV7-2,NA,TGTGCCAGCAGCACCTTCGGGAGTCGTAGAGGCAATGAGCAGTTCTTC,CASSTFGSRRGNEQFF
NA,TRBJ2-3,TRBV6-5,NA,TGTGCCAGCAGGATATTCGGAGGGGTGACAGATACGCAGTATTTT,CASRIFGGVTDTQYF
NA,TRBJ1-1,TRBV19,NA,TGTGCCAGTAGTAAACAGGAGATGAACACTGAAGCTTTCTTT,CASSKQEMNTEAFF
once,TRBJ1-2,TRBV7-7,NA,TGTGCTAGCAGCTTAGAGGGGAATAACTATGGCTACACCTTC,CASSLEGNNYGYTF
NA,TRBJ2-5,TRBV13,NA,TGTGCCAGCAGCTCAAAACTACAAGAGACCCAGTACTTC,CASSSKLQETQYF
NA,TRBJ1-1,TRBV30,NA,TGTGCCTGGAGTGGAAGACAGGCAAACACTGAAGCTTTCTTT,CAWSGRQANTEAFF
few,TRBJ1-5,TRBV2,NA,TGTGCCAGCGACCAGGATAGCAATCAGCCCCAGCATTTT,CASDQDSNQPQHF
NA,TRBJ1-2,TRBV7-3,NA,TGTGCCAGCAGCTTAAGCGAGGCTGGGTATGGCTACACCTTC,CASSLSEAGYGYTF
NA,TRBJ2-7,TRBV19,NA,TGTGCCAGTAGATTTCCCCGGGACACCAGCTCCTACGAGCAGTACTTC,CASRFPRDTSSYEQYF
NA,TRBJ1-5,TRBV15,NA,TGTGCCACCAGCAGAGATAGGGGCAGCAATCAGCCCCAGCATTTT,CATSRDRGSNQPQHF
few,TRBJ1-4,TRBV7-9,NA,TGTGCCAGCAGCTCGACAGGTTTCGGGGAAAAACTGTTTTTT,CASSSTGFGEKLFF
once,TRBJ1-2,TRBV18,NA,TGTGCCAGCTCACCGGCCAGGGATAACTATGGCTACACCTTC,CASSPARDNYGYTF
once,TRBJ2-1,TRBV19,TRBD1,TGTGCCAGTAGTATAAGGGCAGGGGGCAGGGATGAGCAGTTCTTC,CASSIRAGGRDEQFF
NA,TRBJ1-1,TRBV11-2,TRBD1,TGTGCCAGCAGTCCTGACAGGGGGCCTCCCCTACCCACTGAAGCTTTCTTT,CASSPDRGPPLPTEAFF
NA,TRBJ1-1,TRBV18,NA,TGTGCCAGCTCACTGAACAGGGACGAAGCTTTCTTT,CASSLNRDEAFF
NA,TRBJ2-1,TRBV19,TRBD1,TGTGCCAGTAGTCAGGGACAGGGGAACTACAATGAGCAGTTCTTC,CASSQGQGNYNEQFF
NA,TRBJ1-6,TRBV10-1,NA,TGCGCCAGCTTTCCCAACCGGGCCCAGGGGAGTTCACCCCTCCACTTT,CASFPNRAQGSSPLHF
NA,TRBJ1-5,TRBV29-1,TRBD1,TGCAGCGTTCGGGACAGAGGACAGCCCCAGCATTTT,CSVRDRGQPQHF
NA,TRBJ2-2,TRBV5-4,NA,TGTGCCAGCAGCTCAGGAACCGGGGAGCTGTTTTTT,CASSSGTGELFF
NA,TRBJ1-2,TRBV29-1,TRBD1,TGCAGCGTTGCAGGGGGGAACTATGGCTACACCTTC,CSVAGGNYGYTF
NA,TRBJ1-6,TRBV7-8,NA,TGTGCCAGCAGCGCAGGTACGCGCTCCTATAATTCACCCCTCCACTTT,CASSAGTRSYNSPLHF